This T cell receptor beta chain was sequenced for a study of vaccination effects on CD4 cells after COVID-19. Study details: Before any sequencing was done, the ViraFEST assay used viral peptide pools to expand antigen-specific CD4+ T cells.

Turning to this clone: The antigen is unknown.

Produced via immunoSEQ multiplex PCR; TCRdb's table is partial and in-frame only. The sample has 65,000 to 80,000 clones; roughly four fifths are singletons. Study-wide points: Marked clonal contraction of both clone types appeared late after vaccination. Early post-infection timepoints were absent, and convalescent patients were few.

It was after nine to eleven days of culture that CD4+ T cells were isolated. CDR3 length: 14 residues. With 6 bases removed from V and 5 bases from J, the gap between germline ends came to 15 bases. CDR1 and CDR2 from the germline V gene are SGHTA and FQGNSA. This TCR came from a human donor who received a COVID-19 vaccine. The V gene is TRBV7-2, the J gene TRBJ2-3; D tentatively fits TRBD1 or TRBD2 (5 bases each). The sample was CD4+ T cells from PBMCs cultured without peptide, taken before COVID-19 vaccination. The CDR3 loop is CASRLSWDVDTQYF. CDR3 nucleotides: TGTGCCAGCAGGCTTAGTTGGGACGTAGATACGCAGTATTTT.